The sequence of this TCR beta chain was determined in a study of blood T cells in healthy people across ages. There are 15 residues in the CDR3. V was trimmed by 3 bases and J by 2 bases, leaving 13 bases between them. Germline values: CDR1 SGHRS, CDR2 YFSETQ. Combining a sample-barcoded 5' primer with a J-beta primer mix, a second PCR ran for 7 to 11 cycles. TCRdb recomputed calls from the 5' RACE reads with MiXCR, one row per CDR3 protein. The sample comprises 540,000 or so distinct CDR3 sequences, 27% of which are singletons, and approximately 17% rests with the top ten. The TCR was taken from a woman in her seventies in good health. The chain carries TRBV5-1 and TRBJ2-3, with D unresolved. The material sequenced was blood. DNA of the CDR3: TGCGCCAGCAGCTCCCGTCAGACCTCCACAGATACGCAGTATTTT. This translates into CASSSRQTSTDTQYF.